What follows describes a single T cell receptor (beta chain). Assay used: immunoSEQ multiplex PCR; TCRdb lists only in-frame clones, some missing. The top ten clones hold 13% to 15% of a sample with approximately 12,000 clones, around three quarters of them seen once. This CDR3 is built from 16 residues. The germline V gene has CDR1 MNHNS and CDR2 SASEGT. V lost 2 bases and J lost 5; bases outside the gene matches: 9. The sample originates from a study of tissue T cells after allogeneic stem cell transplantation. The chain combines TRBV6-1 with TRBJ2-7; 10 nucleotides align to TRBD1. This TCR was sampled from a woman aged 18-55 years with breast cancer. The sequences come from tissue from the right colon, collected at autopsy. CDR3 sequence: CASSEWDRGVLNEQYF. The CDR3 DNA reads TGTGCCAGCAGTGAATGGGACAGGGGAGTCCTAAACGAGCAGTACTTC.